This T cell receptor (beta chain) was profiled in a study of CD8+CD57+ T cells in acquired aplastic anemia. Study background: When averaged, DNA from sorted CD4+ and CD8+ cells came to 2.5 to 4 ug.

Genomic DNA, serving as template, underwent TCR beta VDJ and CDR3 profiling. Each CDR3 protein gets one entry after TCRdb re-called the reads with MiXCR. The sample shows over 150,000 distinct CDR3 sequences, less than 65% of them seen only once. The sequenced patients had an expansion of CD8+CD57+ cells seen by flow cytometry. There were no patients without severe acquired aplastic anemia. Untreated patients provided the blood samples, with no therapy given before sampling. The receptor was isolated from a human donor with aplastic anemia. Sequenced: sorted CD4+, CD8+, or CD8+CD57+ T cells (not recorded which) from PBMCs.

This chain's CDR3 is CASSLGQVRVSNQPQHF. Written as DNA, the CDR3 is TGTGCCAGCAGCTTGGGACAAGTCAGAGTGAGCAATCAGCCCCAGCATTTT. V is TRBV7-2 and J is TRBJ1-5; D possibly corresponds to TRBD1 (6 bases). The CDR3 consists of 17 residues. Trimming took 3 bases from V and 1 from J, leaving 16 bases between them. From germline, CDR1 is SGHTA and CDR2 FQGNSA.